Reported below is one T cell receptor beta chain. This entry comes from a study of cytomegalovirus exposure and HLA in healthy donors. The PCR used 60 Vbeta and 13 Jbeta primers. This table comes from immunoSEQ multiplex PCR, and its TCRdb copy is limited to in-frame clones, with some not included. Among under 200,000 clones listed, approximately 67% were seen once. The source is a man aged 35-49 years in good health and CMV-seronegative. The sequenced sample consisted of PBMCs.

CDR3 region: CASSYVEGRVTEAFF. CDR3 DNA sequence: TGTGCCAGCAGTTACGTGGAGGGAAGGGTCACTGAAGCTTTCTTT. This rearrangement joins TRBV6-5 to TRBJ1-1; D is unresolved. V lost 2 bases and J lost 4, with 14 bases in between. The germline CDR1 and CDR2 sequences are MNHEY and SVGAGI. CDR3 length equals 15 residues.